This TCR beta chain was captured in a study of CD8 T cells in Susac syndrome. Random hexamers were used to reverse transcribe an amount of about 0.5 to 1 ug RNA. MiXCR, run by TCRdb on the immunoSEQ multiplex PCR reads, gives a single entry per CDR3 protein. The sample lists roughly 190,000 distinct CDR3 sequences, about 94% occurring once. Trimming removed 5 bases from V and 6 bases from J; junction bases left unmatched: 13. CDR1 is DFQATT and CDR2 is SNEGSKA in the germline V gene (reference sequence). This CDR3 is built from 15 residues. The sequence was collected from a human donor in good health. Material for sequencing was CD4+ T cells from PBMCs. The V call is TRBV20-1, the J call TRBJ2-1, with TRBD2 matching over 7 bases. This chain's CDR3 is CSAPPGREFANEQFF. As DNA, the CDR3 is TGCAGTGCTCCACCGGGGCGGGAGTTTGCCAATGAGCAGTTCTTC.